The 15 T cell receptor beta chains listed next were all sequenced from one sample in a study of cytotoxic CD8 clonotypes in ibrutinib-treated CLL. Method: immunoSEQ multiplex PCR; TCRdb's copy keeps in-frame clones and lacks some. In the table there are under 200,000 clones, about 80% of which are singletons. This specimen was PBMCs, taken after 12 months of ibrutinib treatment. These receptors came from a human donor with chronic lymphocytic leukemia.

The rearrangement joins TRBV28 to TRBJ2-3, with a possible D match to TRBD2 (5 bases). Germline V gene data show CDR1 as MDHEN and CDR2 as SYDVKM. The V end lost 5 bases, the J end lost 4 bases, and 13 bases lay between the germline ends. This CDR3 comprises 14 residues. This CDR3 reads CASSTNGDPDTQYF. CDR3 in DNA: TGTGCCAGCAGTACCAACGGGGATCCAGATACGCAGTATTTT.

The rearrangement uses TRBV7-2 and TRBJ2-3; no clear D gene. The germline V gene encodes CDR1 SGHTA and CDR2 FQGNSA. V lost 5 bases and J 0 bases, leaving 18 bases between the germline ends. This CDR3 contains 17 residues. The CDR3 nucleotides read TGTGCCAGCAGCCTGACCATTAGTAGGTCTAGCACAGATACGCAGTATTTT. Residues: CASSLTISRSSTDTQYF. The full variable domain, its missing parts supplied by reference TRBV7-2 and TRBJ2-3, is GAGVSQSPSNKVTEKGKDVELRCDPISGHTALYWYRQSLGQGLEFLIYFQGNSAPDKSGLPSDRFSAERTGGSVSTLTIQRTQQEDSAVYLCASSLTISRSSTDTQYFGPGTRLTVL.

The V and J genes are TRBV29-1 and TRBJ2-3; no clear D. The germline CDR1 and CDR2 sequences are SQVTM and ANQGSEA. This CDR3 is built from 13 residues. V was pared by 4 bases and J by 5 bases, with 13 bases between. CDR3 nucleotides: TGCAGCGTTGTATTAGACCTTGGAGATACGCAGTATTTT. Residues: CSVVLDLGDTQYF.

This clone was counted a few times. The chain recombines TRBV7-9 with TRBJ1-5; no reliable D call. The CDR3 has 13 residues. V was shortened by 0 bases and J by 11 bases, with 11 bases between the two germline ends. Germline loops: CDR1 SEHNR, CDR2 FQNEAQ (reference sequence). CDR3 coding DNA: TGTGCCAGCAGCTTAGCGAGAGATGCGGCCCAGCATTTT. Translation: CASSLARDAAQHF.

V usage is TRBV5-5 and J usage is TRBJ2-7; 8 positions agree with TRBD1. From germline, CDR1 is SGHKS and CDR2 YYEKEE (reference sequence). Trimming took 4 bases from V and 0 from J; bases not matched to a gene: 12. The CDR3 spans 17 residues. CDR3 in amino acids: CASSQAPRTGTSYEQYF. DNA of the CDR3: TGTGCCAGCAGCCAGGCCCCCCGGACAGGGACCTCCTACGAGCAGTACTTC.

The gene calls are TRBV30 and TRBJ2-3; the D gene is possibly TRBD2 (5 bases). V was trimmed by 0 bases and J by 0 bases, leaving 10 bases between them. Germline loops: CDR1 GTSNPN, CDR2 SVGIG (reference sequence). The CDR3 loop spans 15 amino acids. Here the CDR3 reads CAWSVHRTSTDTQYF. The CDR3 nucleotides are TGTGCCTGGAGTGTACATAGGACTAGCACAGATACGCAGTATTTT.

This chain uses TRBV6-4 with TRBJ2-3; D perhaps matches TRBD2 (7 bases). Trimming cost V 2 bases and J 6 bases, with 18 bases left between them. CDR1 and CDR2 from the germline V gene are MRHNA and SNTAGT. The CDR3 consists of 16 residues. In nucleotides, the CDR3 is TGTGCCAGCAGTGACCGGACGGGGGGCCAACATGATACGCAGTATTTT. This translates into CASSDRTGGQHDTQYF.

This sequence joins TRBV4-1 and TRBJ1-4, with no clear D. This CDR3 is 12 amino acids long. V was shortened by 8 bases and J by 8 bases, with 12 bases between the two germline ends. The germline CDR1 and CDR2 sequences are MGHRA and YSYEKL. CDR3 sequence reads: CASQKMGEKLFF. CDR3 nucleotide sequence: TGCGCCAGCCAGAAAATGGGGGAAAAACTGTTTTTT.

V gene TRBV2 combines with J gene TRBJ2-1; 11 bases map to TRBD2. With V trimmed by 9 bases and J by 3 bases, 4 bases remained unmatched. Germline-derived CDR1 and CDR2 are SNHLY and FYNNEI. This CDR3 region has 14 residues. CDR3 protein: CARQGLADYNEQFF. The CDR3 DNA reads as TGTGCCAGACAGGGACTAGCGGACTACAATGAGCAGTTCTTC.

V gene TRBV28 combines with J gene TRBJ2-7; 14 bases agree with TRBD2. J was trimmed by 5 bases and V by 4 bases; bases with no gene match: 7. The CDR3 has 16 residues. Germline CDR1 MDHEN, CDR2 SYDVKM. CDR3 sequence (DNA): TGTGCCAGCAGTTCACGGAGACTAGCGGGAGGGAACGAGCAGTACTTC. Amino acid sequence: CASSSRRLAGGNEQYF.

The genes are TRBV7-8 and TRBJ2-1; TRBD1 matches at 7 bases. The ends lost 6 bases at V and 1 base at J; junction bases unmatched: 3. Germline lookup yields CDR1 SGHVS and CDR2 FQNEAQ. There are 14 residues in the CDR3. The CDR3 bases are TGTGCCAGCAGAGCAGGGGGTTCCTACAATGAGCAGTTCTTC. Translating gives CASRAGGSYNEQFF.

The chain links TRBV7-2 to TRBJ1-1; D unclear. Trimming stripped 5 bases from V and 3 bases from J, with 4 bases between. Germline V lookup: CDR1 SGHTA, CDR2 FQGNSA. CDR3 length equals 11 residues. CDR3 region: CASSPYTEAFF. DNA of the CDR3: TGTGCCAGCAGCCCTTACACTGAAGCTTTCTTT. The full variable domain, its missing parts supplied by reference TRBV7-2 and TRBJ1-1, is GAGVSQSPSNKVTEKGKDVELRCDPISGHTALYWYRQSLGQGLEFLIYFQGNSAPDKSGLPSDRFSAERTGGSVSTLTIQRTQQEDSAVYLCASSPYTEAFFGQGTRLTVV.

The CDR3 here is CAHRAGANVLTF. In DNA form, the CDR3 reads TGTGCACACAGGGCTGGGGCCAACGTCCTGACTTTC. The chain recombines TRBV19 with TRBJ2-6; D is perhaps TRBD1 (6 bases). The CDR3 is made up of 12 amino acids. CDR1 and CDR2 (germline): LNHDA, SQIVND (reference sequence).

This sequence joins TRBV6-5 and TRBJ1-2; 8 nucleotides line up with TRBD1. The CDR3 consists of 15 residues. Trimming cost V 6 bases and J 3 bases; bases outside gene matches: 9. The germline V gene has CDR1 MNHEY and CDR2 SVGAGI. CDR3 DNA sequence: TGTGCCAGCAGGGGGACAGGCATAGGCCACTATGGCTACACCTTC. This encodes CASRGTGIGHYGYTF.

This chain uses TRBV7-3 with TRBJ1-4, with D perhaps TRBD1 (6 bases). Germline lookup yields CDR1 SGHTA and CDR2 FQGTGA. The length of the CDR3 is 15 residues. V was trimmed by 5 bases and J by 8 bases, leaving 18 bases between them. The CDR3 DNA sequence: TGTGCCAGCAGCCCCATGGGGGGCTGGGGCGAAAAACTGTTTTTT. This encodes CASSPMGGWGEKLFF. Filled out from reference TRBV7-3 and TRBJ1-4, the complete variable domain reads GAGVSQTPSNKVTEKGKYVELRCDPISGHTALYWYRQSLGQGPEFLIYFQGTGAADDSGLPNDRFFAVRPEGSVSTLKIQRTERGDSAVYLCASSPMGGWGEKLFFGSGTQLSVL.